This TCR beta chain derives from a study of vaccination effects on CD4 cells after COVID-19. Looking at the study overall: Viral peptide pool expansion of antigen-specific CD4+ T cells preceded sequencing in the ViraFEST assay. As their vaccination, participants received two doses of either BNT162b2 or mRNA-1273. Wells containing a few million PBMC each were cultured with 10 IU/ml IL-2 and 8.5 to 10 ug/ml peptides.

V lost 2 bases to trimming and J lost 5 bases, with 8 bases between them. The germline gives CDR1 LNHNV, CDR2 YYDKDF (reference sequence). The CDR3 has 13 residues. On this clone itself: As yet, its antigen is unknown.

CD4+ T cell isolation took place after 10 days of culture. Prior SARS-CoV-2 infection was absent in the vaccine recipients, as shown by negative nucleocapsid antibodies. Sequencing was performed with immunoSEQ multiplex PCR; in TCRdb, only in-frame clones are kept and a portion is missing. The sample yields around 56,000 clones, over 65% seen once. The clonotype originates from a human donor who received a COVID-19 vaccine. The chain has TRBV15 and TRBJ2-3; D is unresolved. Material: CD4+ T cells from PBMCs cultured without peptide, obtained before COVID-19 vaccination. As DNA, the CDR3 is TGTGCCACCAGCAGACAACCCCAAGATACGCAGTATTTT. This gives the protein CATSRQPQDTQYF.